The subject of this entry is one T cell receptor beta chain. The antigen is undetermined. TCRdb keeps only in-frame clones here, not all; method: immunoSEQ multiplex PCR. The data hold about 110,000 clones, with about 93% observed a single time. This specimen belongs to a study of graft-versus-host responses after intestinal transplantation. Study-level points and caveats: Declines in HvG clones occurring early post-transplant were associated with peak circulating GvH clone levels.

V lost 4 bases, J lost 5 bases, and 3 bases lay in between. Germline V gene sequence: CDR1 GTSNPN, CDR2 SVGIG (reference sequence). This CDR3 region has 10 residues. The input for sequencing was unstimulated CD8+ T cells sorted from spleen or lymph node cells, taken before intestinal transplant. The receptor was isolated from a human donor who received an intestinal transplant. V usage is TRBV30 and J usage is TRBJ2-1; D unresolved. The chain's CDR3 is CAWKNNEQFF. In DNA, the CDR3 is TGTGCCTGGAAAAACAATGAGCAGTTCTTC.